The 20 T cell receptor beta chains below come from one sample, sequenced in a study of early T cells in non-severe SARS-CoV-2 infection. TCRdb used MiXCR to reprocess the 5' RACE reads, holding one entry per CDR3 protein. The repertoire consists of about 64,000 distinct CDR3 sequences, with roughly 21% occurring once and the leading ten covering approximately 16%. Sequencing used whole blood, obtained at baseline. Receptors were obtained from an adult who was a healthcare worker with PCR-confirmed SARS-CoV-2 infection or an uninfected control (not recorded which).

This chain connects TRBV3-1 to TRBJ1-2; 8 positions match TRBD1. In germline, CDR1 is LGHDT, CDR2 YNNKEL (reference sequence). This CDR3 comprises 16 residues. J lost 8 bases, V lost 2 bases, and 13 bases had no gene match. The CDR3 DNA reads TGTGCCAGCAGCCAATGGTCCAGGGGGCTAAAGGAGGGCTACACCTTC. Its translation is CASSQWSRGLKEGYTF.

J is TRBJ1-2 and V is TRBV30; 7 bases are shared with TRBD1. V lost 5 bases to trimming and J lost 7 bases; unmatched junction nucleotides: 13. There are 14 residues in the CDR3. Germline CDR1 is GTSNPN and CDR2 is SVGIG (reference sequence). This CDR3 is CAWAKGTAPAGYTF. The CDR3 nucleotides are TGTGCCTGGGCAAAAGGGACAGCACCAGCTGGCTACACCTTC.

The CDR3 DNA reads as TGTGCCAGTAGTCCGGAGACTAGCGGGACCGGGGAGCTGTTTTTT. Encoded protein: CASSPETSGTGELFF. The chain couples TRBV19 to TRBJ2-2; 10 bases are a match to TRBD2. The junction had 5 bases not matched to a gene; V was cut back by 5 bases and J by 5 bases. The germline gives CDR1 LNHDA, CDR2 SQIVND (reference sequence). This CDR3 spans 15 amino acids.

The V call is TRBV7-3, the J call TRBJ2-3, with 7 positions matching TRBD1. Germline trimming cut 4 bases from V and 11 bases from J; bases unmatched to any gene: 15. The germline V gene encodes CDR1 SGHTA and CDR2 FQGTGA. There are 15 residues in the CDR3. As DNA, the CDR3 is TGTGCCAGCAGCTCGACAGGGATCCCCCCCGATTTGCAGTATTTT. The encoded protein is CASSSTGIPPDLQYF.

This chain links TRBV12-3 or TRBV12-4 with TRBJ2-3, with 7 positions matching TRBD2. This CDR3 is built from 14 residues. Trimming removed 7 bases from V and 6 bases from J; junction bases left unmatched: 10. The CDR3 region is CASNPGRVWDTQYF. The CDR3 bases are TGTGCCAGCAACCCTGGGAGGGTATGGGATACGCAGTATTTT.

The chain combines TRBV6-6 with TRBJ2-1, with TRBD1 matching over 7 bases. V lost 2 bases to trimming and J lost 5 bases; unmatched junction nucleotides: 3. The germline V gene has CDR1 MNHNY and CDR2 SVGAGI (reference sequence). The length of the CDR3 is 14 residues. CDR3 sequence: CASSYPGGDNEQFF. CDR3 bases: TGTGCCAGCAGTTACCCAGGGGGTGACAATGAGCAGTTCTTC.

This clonotype has just a few counts. J is TRBJ1-6 and V is TRBV7-8; 7 bases line up with TRBD1. Looked up from germline, CDR1 is SGHVS and CDR2 is FQNEAQ. The CDR3 runs to 16 residues. V was pared by 5 bases and J by 10 bases, with 14 bases of the junction left unmatched. CDR3 protein: CASSRRLRQGWSPLHF. CDR3 DNA sequence: TGTGCCAGCAGCCGACGCCTACGACAGGGTTGGTCACCCCTCCACTTT.

This clonotype came up a few times. J is TRBJ2-2 and V is TRBV7-9; D call uncertain. Germline V CDR1 and CDR2: SEHNR, FQNEAQ (reference sequence). The CDR3 has 13 residues. V lost 5 bases to trimming and J lost 5 bases, with 9 bases between them. As DNA, the CDR3 is TGTGCCAGCAGCCCTGCGAGGACCGGGGAGCTGTTTTTT. The encoded protein is CASSPARTGELFF. Together with reference TRBV7-9 and TRBJ2-2, the CDR3 gives the full variable domain: DTGVSQNPRHKITKRGQNVTFRCDPISEHNRLYWYRQTLGQGPEFLTYFQNEAQLEKSRLLSDRFSAERPKGSFSTLEIQRTEQGDSAMYLCASSPARTGELFFGEGSRLTVL.

This clonotype was counted only a few times. V and J are TRBV18 and TRBJ1-6, with unresolved D. The CDR3 runs 16 residues. CDR1 KGHSH and CDR2 LQKENI come from the germline V gene. V was clipped by 2 bases and J by 0 bases, with 8 bases between them. For the CDR3, the DNA is TGTGCCAGCTCACCAAGCAAGAGCTCCTATAATTCACCCCTCCACTTT. Amino acids: CASSPSKSSYNSPLHF.

This clonotype was seen a few times. The rearrangement uses TRBV30 and TRBJ1-5, with 8 bases lining up with TRBD1. Germline lookup yields CDR1 GTSNPN and CDR2 SVGIG (reference sequence). This CDR3 is built from 14 residues. V was pared by 3 bases and J by 4 bases, with 5 bases of the junction left unmatched. The CDR3 spells CAWRPGQGNQPQHF. DNA of the CDR3: TGTGCCTGGAGACCCGGACAGGGTAATCAGCCCCAGCATTTT.

The chain joins TRBV5-1 to TRBJ1-6, with D hard to call. CDR3 size: 15 residues. The V end lost 0 bases, the J end lost 8 bases, and 12 bases lay between the germline ends. The germline V gene encodes CDR1 SGHRS and CDR2 YFSETQ. This CDR3 reads CASSLEAGMYSPLHF. CDR3 nucleotide sequence: TGCGCCAGCAGCTTGGAGGCGGGGATGTATTCACCCCTCCACTTT.

This clonotype has just a few counts. The genes are TRBV4-1 and TRBJ2-3; TRBD2 is a possible D gene (5 bases). The V end lost 1 base, the J end lost 1 base, and 12 bases lay between the germline ends. CDR3 length: 16 amino acids. Germline CDR1 MGHRA, CDR2 YSYEKL. DNA for the CDR3: TGCGCCAGCAGCCAAGTCGGGAACCGGGGCACAGATACGCAGTATTTT. Its translation: CASSQVGNRGTDTQYF.

The V call is TRBV9, the J call TRBJ1-1; D uncertain. From germline, CDR1 is SGDLS and CDR2 YYNGEE. V was shortened by 2 bases and J by 1 base, with 12 bases between the two germline ends. The CDR3 runs to 15 residues. The CDR3 nucleotides read TGTGCCAGCAGCGTGGAGGGCATTCCGAACACTGAAGCTTTCTTT. It translates to CASSVEGIPNTEAFF.

This clonotype showed up many times. The rearrangement links TRBV3-1 to TRBJ1-1; D not certain. The germline V gene has CDR1 LGHDT and CDR2 YNNKEL (reference sequence). This CDR3 is built from 13 residues. V lost 3 bases and J 1 base, leaving 6 bases between the germline ends. The CDR3 coding sequence is TGTGCCAGCAGCCAGACGGAGAACACTGAAGCTTTCTTT. The encoded protein is CASSQTENTEAFF.

CDR3 loop: CASKLEETQYF. Written as DNA, the CDR3 is TGTGCCAGCAAGCTGGAAGAGACCCAGTACTTC. V gene TRBV2 combines with J gene TRBJ2-5; D is unclear. Germline V gene data show CDR1 as SNHLY and CDR2 as FYNNEI. The ends were cut back, 7 bases at V and 3 bases at J, with 6 bases in the middle. This CDR3 comprises 11 residues.

This clonotype appeared a few times. J is TRBJ2-7 and V is TRBV11-2; no definite D call. Germline loops: CDR1 SGHAT, CDR2 FQNNGV. The ends were cut back, 3 bases at V and 3 bases at J, with 18 bases in the middle. The length of the CDR3 is 16 residues. The CDR3, as DNA: TGTGCCAGCAGCTTGGGAATTGGTATAGCCTACTACGAGCAGTACTTC. Translating it yields CASSLGIGIAYYEQYF.

This clonotype was detected only a few times. The chain links TRBV29-1 to TRBJ2-3; the D is unclear. This CDR3 comprises 12 residues. The germline gives CDR1 SQVTM, CDR2 ANQGSEA. The V end lost 4 bases, the J end lost 4 bases, and 9 bases lay between the germline ends. The CDR3 DNA follows: TGCAGCGTTGCTCTTAGTGCAGATACGCAGTATTTT. Translated, it gives CSVALSADTQYF.

This clonotype showed up just a few times. J is TRBJ2-6 and V is TRBV3-1; the D is unclear. The V and J ends lost 4 bases and 0 bases respectively, with 13 bases between them. This CDR3 has 17 amino acids. CDR1 LGHDT and CDR2 YNNKEL come from the germline V gene (reference sequence). CDR3: CASSLALPSSGANVLTF. In DNA, the CDR3 is TGTGCCAGCAGCCTCGCACTCCCTAGCTCTGGGGCCAACGTCCTGACTTTC.

In this sample, this clonotype turned up a few times. The rearrangement links TRBV5-1 to TRBJ2-5; D is uncertain. This CDR3 is built from 14 residues. CDR1 and CDR2 from the germline V gene are SGHRS and YFSETQ. Trimming removed 4 bases at V and 5 bases at J, with 15 bases between. CDR3 bases: TGCGCCAGCAGCGCCCAGACGCGGACGGAGACCCAGTACTTC. It codes for CASSAQTRTETQYF.

The chain recombines TRBV10-3 with TRBJ2-1; D could derive from TRBD1 or TRBD2 (5 bases each). The CDR3 length is 13 residues. In germline, CDR1 is ENHRY, CDR2 SYGVKD. V gave up 8 bases and J gave up 5 bases, with 13 bases separating them. The CDR3: CAICRGADNEQFF. CDR3 in DNA: TGTGCCATCTGTCGGGGCGCAGACAATGAGCAGTTCTTC.